The 11 T cell receptor beta chains reported below all come from one sample, sequenced in a study of T cells after yellow fever vaccination. TCRdb processed the 5' RACE reads anew with MiXCR; each CDR3 protein has one entry. The sample comprises 500,000 to 550,000 distinct CDR3 sequences, 20% to 25% of which are singletons, and approximately 15% rests with the top ten. The sample consisted of PBMCs, taken approximately 22 days after the first yellow fever vaccination. The receptor source for this set is a man between 18 and 29 years old who received the YFV17D yellow fever vaccine.

The CDR3 reads CASSTRLAGARGGQYF. The CDR3 DNA reads as TGTGCCAGCAGTACACGCCTAGCGGGCGCCCGGGGGGGCCAGTACTTC. The chain links TRBV12-3 or TRBV12-4 to TRBJ2-5; 8 positions agree with TRBD2. CDR3 length: 16 residues. V lost 5 bases to trimming and J lost 10 bases; unmatched junction nucleotides: 18.

A few counts support this clonotype. The chain employs TRBV6-1 and TRBJ2-1; TRBD2 matches at 11 bases. The CDR3 runs to 17 residues. With V trimmed by 6 bases and J by 5 bases, 12 bases remained unmatched. The germline V gene encodes CDR1 MNHNS and CDR2 SASEGT. The CDR3 coding sequence is TGTGCCAGCAGCCTTAATAGCGGGGGGGCCCAAGACAATGAGCAGTTCTTC. Translating it yields CASSLNSGGAQDNEQFF.

The rearrangement uses TRBV24-1 and TRBJ2-2; D may be TRBD2 (7 bases). The ends were cut back, 3 bases at V and 3 bases at J, with 16 bases in the middle. This CDR3 comprises 17 residues. Per germline, CDR1 KGHDR and CDR2 SFDVKD. The CDR3 sequence is CATSDLARGADTGELFF. DNA of the CDR3: TGTGCCACCAGTGATCTCGCACGGGGGGCAGACACCGGGGAGCTGTTTTTT.

The chain has TRBV20-1 and TRBJ2-5; 7 positions match TRBD1. Unmatched junction bases numbered 11, after V lost 5 bases and J lost 5 bases. The CDR3 has 14 residues. Germline CDR1 is DFQATT and CDR2 is SNEGSKA (reference sequence). The DNA of the CDR3 is TGCAGTGCTGGACAGGAGTCGGCCGGTGAGACCCAGTACTTC. Its protein is CSAGQESAGETQYF.

The chain employs TRBV4-3 and TRBJ2-5, with D possibly being TRBD2 (5 bases). CDR1 is LGHNA and CDR2 is YSLEER in the germline V gene. CDR3 length equals 14 residues. V lost 1 base, J lost 5 bases, and 11 bases lay in between. CDR3 bases: TGCGCCAGCAGCCAAGTGGAGGCCCCGGAGACCCAGTACTTC. Translating gives CASSQVEAPETQYF.

The chain links TRBV27 to TRBJ2-7; D uncertain. In germline, CDR1 is MNHEY, CDR2 SMNVEV (reference sequence). V dropped 1 base and J dropped 9 bases, with 16 bases sitting between them. The CDR3 is made up of 14 amino acids. The CDR3 DNA is TGTGCCAGCAGTTTATTTGCCCCCAGGAACGGGCAGTACTTC. It is translated as CASSLFAPRNGQYF.

The V and J genes are TRBV5-1 and TRBJ2-3; maybe TRBD2 (5 bases). Trimming took 2 bases from V and 0 from J, leaving 7 bases between them. The CDR3 is 14 residues long. Germline CDR1 and CDR2: SGHRS and YFSETQ. This CDR3 reads CASSFGVSTDTQYF. CDR3 nucleotide sequence: TGCGCCAGCAGCTTCGGGGTTAGCACAGATACGCAGTATTTT.

This sequence joins TRBV7-9 and TRBJ1-2, with D possibly matching TRBD1 (6 bases). The germline CDR1 and CDR2 sequences are SEHNR and FQNEAQ (reference sequence). This CDR3 has 14 residues. V lost 2 bases and J 8 bases, leaving 15 bases between the germline ends. This CDR3 reads CASSLQGSATGYTF. The CDR3 nucleotides read TGTGCCAGCAGCTTACAGGGGTCCGCTACCGGCTACACCTTC.

The chain joins TRBV11-3 to TRBJ1-4; TRBD1 agrees at 7 bases. Germline trimming cut 1 base from V and 5 bases from J; bases unmatched to any gene: 4. The length of the CDR3 is 15 residues. Germline CDR1 reads SGHNT; CDR2 reads YENEEA. The CDR3 DNA sequence: TGTGCCAGCAGCTTAGGGGGGACAGCAAATGAAAAACTGTTTTTT. This sequence encodes CASSLGGTANEKLFF.

This clonotype was counted only a few times. The chain uses TRBV6-5 and TRBJ2-5; maybe TRBD1 (5 bases). This CDR3 comprises 15 residues. V lost 0 bases and J 5 bases, leaving 13 bases between the germline ends. Looked up from germline, CDR1 is MNHEY and CDR2 is SVGAGI. CDR3 sequence: CASSYSRQIRETQYF. In DNA, the CDR3 is TGTGCCAGCAGTTACTCTCGACAGATACGGGAGACCCAGTACTTC.

The chain links TRBV5-1 to TRBJ2-5; 11 bases map to TRBD2. V dropped 0 bases and J dropped 1; count of bases not matched to a gene: 2. Germline assignment: CDR1 SGHRS and CDR2 YFSETQ. The CDR3 consists of 16 residues. Here the CDR3 DNA reads TGCGCCAGCAGCTTGGGTAGCGGGGGGGCCCAAGAGACCCAGTACTTC. It translates to CASSLGSGGAQETQYF.